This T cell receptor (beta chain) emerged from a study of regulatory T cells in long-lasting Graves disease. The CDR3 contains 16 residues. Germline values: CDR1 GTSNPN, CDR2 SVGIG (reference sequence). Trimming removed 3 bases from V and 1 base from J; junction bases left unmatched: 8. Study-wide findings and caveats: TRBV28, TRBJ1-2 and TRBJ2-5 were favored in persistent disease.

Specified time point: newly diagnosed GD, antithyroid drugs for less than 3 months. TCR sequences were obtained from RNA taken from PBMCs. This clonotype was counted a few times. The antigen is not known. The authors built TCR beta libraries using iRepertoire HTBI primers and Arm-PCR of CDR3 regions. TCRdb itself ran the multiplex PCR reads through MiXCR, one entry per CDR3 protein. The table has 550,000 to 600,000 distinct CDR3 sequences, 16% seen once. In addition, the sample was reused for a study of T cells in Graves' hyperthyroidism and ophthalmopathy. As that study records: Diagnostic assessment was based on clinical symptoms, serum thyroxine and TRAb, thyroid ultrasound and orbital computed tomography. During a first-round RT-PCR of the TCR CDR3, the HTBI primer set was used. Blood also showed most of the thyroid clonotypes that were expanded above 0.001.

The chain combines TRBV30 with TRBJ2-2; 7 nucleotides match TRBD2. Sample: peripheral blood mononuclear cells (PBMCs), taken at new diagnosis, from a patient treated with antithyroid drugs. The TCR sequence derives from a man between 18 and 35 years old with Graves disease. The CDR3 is CAWRYRKRENTGELFF. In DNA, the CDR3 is TGTGCCTGGAGGTATAGGAAGCGGGAGAACACCGGGGAGCTGTTTTTT.